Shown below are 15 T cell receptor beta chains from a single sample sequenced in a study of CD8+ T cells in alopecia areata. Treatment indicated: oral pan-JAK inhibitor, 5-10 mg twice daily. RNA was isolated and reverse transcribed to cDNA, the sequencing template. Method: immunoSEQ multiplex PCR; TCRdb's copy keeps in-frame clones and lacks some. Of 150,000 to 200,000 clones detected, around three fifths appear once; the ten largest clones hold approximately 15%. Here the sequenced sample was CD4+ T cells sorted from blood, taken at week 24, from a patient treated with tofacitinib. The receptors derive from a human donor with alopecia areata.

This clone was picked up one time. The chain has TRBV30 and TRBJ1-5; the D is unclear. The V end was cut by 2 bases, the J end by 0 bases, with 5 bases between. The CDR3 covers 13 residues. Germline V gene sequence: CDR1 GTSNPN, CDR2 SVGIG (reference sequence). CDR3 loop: CAWSSNSNQPQHF. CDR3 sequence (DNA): TGTGCCTGGAGTTCAAATAGCAATCAGCCCCAGCATTTT.

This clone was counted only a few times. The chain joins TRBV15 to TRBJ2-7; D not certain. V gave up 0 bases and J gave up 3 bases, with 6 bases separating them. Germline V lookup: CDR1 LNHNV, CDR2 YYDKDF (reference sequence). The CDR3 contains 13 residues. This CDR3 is CATSRDMGYEQYF. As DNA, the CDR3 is TGTGCCACCAGCAGAGATATGGGCTACGAGCAGTACTTC.

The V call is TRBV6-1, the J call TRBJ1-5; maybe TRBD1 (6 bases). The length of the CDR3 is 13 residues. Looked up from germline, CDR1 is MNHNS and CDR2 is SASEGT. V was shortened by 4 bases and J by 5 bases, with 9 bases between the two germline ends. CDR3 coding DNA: TGTGCCAGCAGTGGACAGGACTATCAGCCCCAGCATTTT. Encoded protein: CASSGQDYQPQHF.

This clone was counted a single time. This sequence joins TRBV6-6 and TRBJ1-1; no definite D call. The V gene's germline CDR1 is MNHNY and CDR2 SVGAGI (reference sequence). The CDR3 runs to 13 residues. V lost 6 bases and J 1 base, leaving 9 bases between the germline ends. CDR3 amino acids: CASSRPQNTEAFF. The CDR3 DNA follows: TGTGCCAGCAGCCGACCACAGAACACTGAAGCTTTCTTT.

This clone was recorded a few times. The CDR3 DNA sequence: TGCGCCAGCAGCCTCCGGGACAGCCTTTACGAGCAGTACTTC. Translation: CASSLRDSLYEQYF. V usage is TRBV4-1 and J usage is TRBJ2-7; 7 bases are a match to TRBD1. Per germline, CDR1 MGHRA and CDR2 YSYEKL. The J segment lost 4 bases and the V segment lost 4 bases, leaving 7 bases of the junction unmatched. This CDR3 region has 14 residues.

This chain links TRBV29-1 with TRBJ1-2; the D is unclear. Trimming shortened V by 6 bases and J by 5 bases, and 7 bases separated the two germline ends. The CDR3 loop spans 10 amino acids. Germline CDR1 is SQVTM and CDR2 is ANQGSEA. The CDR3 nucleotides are TGCAGCGTGGGAGGATATGGCTACACCTTC. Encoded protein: CSVGGYGYTF.

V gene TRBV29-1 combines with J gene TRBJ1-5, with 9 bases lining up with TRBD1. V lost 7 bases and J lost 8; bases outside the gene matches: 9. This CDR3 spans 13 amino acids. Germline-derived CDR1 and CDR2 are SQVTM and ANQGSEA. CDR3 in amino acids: CSAGQGKREPQHF. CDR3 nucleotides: TGCAGCGCCGGACAGGGGAAGAGGGAGCCCCAGCATTTT.

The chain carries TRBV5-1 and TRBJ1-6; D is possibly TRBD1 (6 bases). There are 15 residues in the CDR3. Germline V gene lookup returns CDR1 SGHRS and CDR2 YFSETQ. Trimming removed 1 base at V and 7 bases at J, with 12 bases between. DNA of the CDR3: TGCGCCAGCAGCTTGACAGGGCTATCCAATTCACCCCTCCACTTT. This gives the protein CASSLTGLSNSPLHF.

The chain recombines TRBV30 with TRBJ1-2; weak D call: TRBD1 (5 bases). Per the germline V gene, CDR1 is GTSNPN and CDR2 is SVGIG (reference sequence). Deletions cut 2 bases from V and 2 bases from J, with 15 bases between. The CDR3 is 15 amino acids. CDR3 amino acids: CAWSSGQSMNYGYTF. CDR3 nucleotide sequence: TGTGCCTGGAGTTCAGGGCAGAGTATGAACTATGGCTACACCTTC.

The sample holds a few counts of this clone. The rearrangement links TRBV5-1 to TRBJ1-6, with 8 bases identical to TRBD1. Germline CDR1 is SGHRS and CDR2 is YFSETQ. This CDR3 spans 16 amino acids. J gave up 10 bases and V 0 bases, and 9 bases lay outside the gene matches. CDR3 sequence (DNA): TGCGCCAGCAGCTTGGAGACCCAGGGGGCAGGATCACCCCTCCACTTT. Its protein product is CASSLETQGAGSPLHF.

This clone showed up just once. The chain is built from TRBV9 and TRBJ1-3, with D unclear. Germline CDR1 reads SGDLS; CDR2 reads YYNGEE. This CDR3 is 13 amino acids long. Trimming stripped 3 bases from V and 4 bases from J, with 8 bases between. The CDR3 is CASSGVEGNTIYF. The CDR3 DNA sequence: TGTGCCAGCAGCGGGGTGGAAGGAAACACCATATATTTT.

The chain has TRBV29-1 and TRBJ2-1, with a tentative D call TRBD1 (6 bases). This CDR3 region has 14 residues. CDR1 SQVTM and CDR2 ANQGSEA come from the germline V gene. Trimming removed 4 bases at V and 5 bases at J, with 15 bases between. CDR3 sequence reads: CSVARPGVNNEQFF. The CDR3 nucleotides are TGCAGCGTTGCCCGGCCAGGGGTGAACAATGAGCAGTTCTTC.

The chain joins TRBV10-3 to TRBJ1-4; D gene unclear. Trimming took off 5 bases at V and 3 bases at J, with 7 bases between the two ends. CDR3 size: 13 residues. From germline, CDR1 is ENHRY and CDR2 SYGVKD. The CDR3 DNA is TGTGCCATCAGTAACACAGCTAATGAAAAACTGTTTTTT. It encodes CAISNTANEKLFF.

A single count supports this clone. As DNA, the CDR3 is TGCAGCGTAAAGCGGGGGGGACAGGGGGAGACCCAGTACTTC. It translates to CSVKRGGQGETQYF. The rearrangement links TRBV29-1 to TRBJ2-5, with D perhaps matching TRBD1 or TRBD2 (10 bases each). The CDR3 runs to 14 residues. Germline V lookup: CDR1 SQVTM, CDR2 ANQGSEA. V dropped 6 bases and J dropped 5 bases, with 19 bases sitting between them. Combining the CDR3 with reference TRBV29-1 and TRBJ2-5 gives the whole variable domain SAVISQKPSRDICQRGTSLTIQCQVDSQVTMMFWYRQQPGQSLTLIATANQGSEATYESGFVIDKFPISRPNLTFSTLTVSNMSPEDSSIYLCSVKRGGQGETQYFGPGTRLLVL.

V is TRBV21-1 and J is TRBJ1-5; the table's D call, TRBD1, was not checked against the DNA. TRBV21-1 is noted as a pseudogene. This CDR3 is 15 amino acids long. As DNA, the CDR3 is TGTGCCAGCAGCGTACACAGGCTACCCAATCAGCCCCAGCATTTT. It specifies CASSVHRLPNQPQHF.